This T cell receptor beta chain stems from a study of blood T cell repertoires in COVID-19 (dated by TCRdb to 2018 to 2020). A note on the overall study: The collaborator samples originated in the United States, Italy and Spain and spanned the acute and convalescent phases of COVID-19. The prospective study material was composed of cDNA or gDNA derived from T cells, B-cell-depleted T cells, or PBMCs. Deeply sampled blood TCRbeta repertoires from subjects exposed to, actively infected with, or recovered from COVID-19 were included in the dataset. The repertoires were released in a freely available public database meant as a resource for research on the immune response to SARS-CoV-2. The samples were drawn from the first 160 participants of the ongoing ImmuneRACE study and from over 950 subjects provided by 6 global collaborators. A de-identified subject ID, COVID-19 status, age in years and sex were almost always included in the sample metadata. HLA class I and class II types, where available, came from metadata supplied by the sample provider rather than from assay-based typing.

Each collaborating institution followed its own protocols to collect whole blood in K2EDTA tubes. Collaborator samples were shipped for TCRbeta analysis as frozen whole blood, isolated PBMCs, or DNA extracted from either sample type. Study-level results and caveats: The quantity of clinical and demographic metadata differed by source and by participant and was supplied without curation.

The immunoSEQ Assay, a bias-controlled multiplex PCR, was used to amplify TCRbeta CDR3 regions from genomic DNA. Regarding the original processing steps: Nucleated cell counts per sample were estimated from amplification of reference gene primers within the assay. Sequence reads were collapsed and filtered to measure the absolute abundance of every unique TCRbeta CDR3 rearrangement. For each sample, productive Simpson clonality was calculated by taking the square root of Simpson's diversity index across productive rearrangements. In its TCRdb copy, this immuneACCESS table keeps in-frame sequences only and misses some clones. Where compared with another copy, unresolved V genes explain less than half of these, and the others have no known cause. That table furnishes V, J and clone size, whereas the DNA furnished D and trimming. This sample lists around 100,000 clones; almost 80% were detected once. Of the sample, under 35% falls within the top ten clones.

Measured from the cysteine to the phenylalanine, the CDR3 is 13 residues long. Solely the CDR3 DNA is kept, with 39 bases framed from the first base. The junction shows trimming of 5 bases on V and 5 bases on J, plus 12 bases between the germline ends. A note on this clone: Its antigen has not been determined. No much larger clonotype is one base removed from it; base qualities were not supplied.

The sequence was obtained from a man in his 70s with active or convalescent COVID-19. This sequence uses TRBV12-3 or TRBV12-4 and TRBJ2-5; a tentative D call is TRBD1 (6 bases match). The sample consisted of peripheral blood. CDR3 loop: CASSTGLGETQYF. In nucleotides, the sequence is TGTGCCAGCAGTACAGGGCTGGGGGAGACCCAGTACTTC.